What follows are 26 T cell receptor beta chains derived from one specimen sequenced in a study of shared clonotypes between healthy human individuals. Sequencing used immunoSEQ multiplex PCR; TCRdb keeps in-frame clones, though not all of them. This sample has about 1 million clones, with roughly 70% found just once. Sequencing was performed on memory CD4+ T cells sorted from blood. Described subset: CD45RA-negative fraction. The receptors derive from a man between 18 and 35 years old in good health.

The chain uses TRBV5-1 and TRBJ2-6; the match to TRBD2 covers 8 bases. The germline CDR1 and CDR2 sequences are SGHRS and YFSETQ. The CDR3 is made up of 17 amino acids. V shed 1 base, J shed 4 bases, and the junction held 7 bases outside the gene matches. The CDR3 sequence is CASSLRTSSAGANVLTF. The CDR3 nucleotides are TGCGCCAGCAGCTTGAGGACTAGCAGTGCCGGGGCCAACGTCCTGACTTTC.

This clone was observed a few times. The CDR3 here is CASTPTSGNTEAFF. The CDR3 DNA reads as TGTGCCAGCACTCCCACGTCTGGGAACACTGAAGCTTTCTTT. V usage is TRBV6-5 and J usage is TRBJ1-1; unclear D gene. V lost 7 bases and J 1 base, leaving 13 bases between the germline ends. Germline V CDR1 and CDR2: MNHEY, SVGAGI. This CDR3 region has 14 residues.

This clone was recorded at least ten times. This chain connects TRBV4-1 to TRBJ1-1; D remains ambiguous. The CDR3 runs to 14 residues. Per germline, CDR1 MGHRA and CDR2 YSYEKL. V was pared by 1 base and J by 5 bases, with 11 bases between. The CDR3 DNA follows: TGCGCCAGCAGCCAAGGGTCCAGTAAGACTGAAGCTTTCTTT. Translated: CASSQGSSKTEAFF.

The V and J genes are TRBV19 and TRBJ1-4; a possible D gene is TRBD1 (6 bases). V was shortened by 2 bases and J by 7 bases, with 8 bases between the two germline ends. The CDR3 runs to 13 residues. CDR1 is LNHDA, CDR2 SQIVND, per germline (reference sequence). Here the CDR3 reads CASSIQGSEKLFF. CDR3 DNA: TGTGCCAGTAGTATACAGGGGTCTGAAAAACTGTTTTTT.

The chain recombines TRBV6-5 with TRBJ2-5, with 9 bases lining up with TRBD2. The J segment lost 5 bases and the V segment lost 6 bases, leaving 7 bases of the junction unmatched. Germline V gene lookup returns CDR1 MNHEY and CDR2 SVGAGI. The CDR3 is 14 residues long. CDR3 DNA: TGTGCCAGCAGCTCCGGACTAGCGTCGGAGACCCAGTACTTC. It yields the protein CASSSGLASETQYF.

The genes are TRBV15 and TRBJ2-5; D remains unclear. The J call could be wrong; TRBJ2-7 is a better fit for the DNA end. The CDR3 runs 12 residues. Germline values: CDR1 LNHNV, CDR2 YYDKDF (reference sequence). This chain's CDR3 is CATSRDRYEQYF. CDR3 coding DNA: TGTGCCACCAGCAGAGATCGGTACGAGCAGTACTTC.

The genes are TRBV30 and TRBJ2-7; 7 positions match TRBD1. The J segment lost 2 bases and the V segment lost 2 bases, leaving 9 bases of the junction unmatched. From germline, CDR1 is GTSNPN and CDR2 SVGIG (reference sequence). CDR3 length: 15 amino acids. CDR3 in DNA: TGTGCCTGGAGTACCCGACAGGGTGGTACCTACGAGCAGTACTTC. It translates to CAWSTRQGGTYEQYF.

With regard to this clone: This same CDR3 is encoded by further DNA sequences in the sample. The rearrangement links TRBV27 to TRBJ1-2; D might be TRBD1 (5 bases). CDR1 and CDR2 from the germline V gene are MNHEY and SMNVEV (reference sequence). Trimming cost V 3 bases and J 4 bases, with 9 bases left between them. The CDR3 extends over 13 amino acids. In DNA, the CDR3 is TGTGCCAGCAGTTTTGGGGGAGCCTATGGCTACACCTTC. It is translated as CASSFGGAYGYTF.

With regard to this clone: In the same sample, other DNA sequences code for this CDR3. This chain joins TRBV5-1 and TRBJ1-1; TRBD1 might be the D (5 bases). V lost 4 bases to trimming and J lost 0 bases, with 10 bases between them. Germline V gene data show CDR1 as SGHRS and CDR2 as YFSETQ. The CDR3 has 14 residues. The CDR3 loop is CASSPGRMNTEAFF. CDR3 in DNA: TGCGCCAGCAGCCCGGGACGTATGAACACTGAAGCTTTCTTT. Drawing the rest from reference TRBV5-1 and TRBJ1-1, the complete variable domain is KAGVTQTPRYLIKTRGQQVTLSCSPISGHRSVSWYQQTPGQGLQFLFEYFSETQRNKGNFPGRFSGRQFSNSRSEMNVSTLELGDSALYLCASSPGRMNTEAFFGQGTRLTVV.

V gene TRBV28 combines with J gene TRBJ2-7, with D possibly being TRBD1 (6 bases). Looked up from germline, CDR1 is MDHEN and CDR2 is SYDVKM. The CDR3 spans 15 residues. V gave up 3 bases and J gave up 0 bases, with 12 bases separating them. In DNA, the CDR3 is TGTGCCAGCAGTTTTTTAGGGGGATACTCCTACGAGCAGTACTTC. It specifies CASSFLGGYSYEQYF.

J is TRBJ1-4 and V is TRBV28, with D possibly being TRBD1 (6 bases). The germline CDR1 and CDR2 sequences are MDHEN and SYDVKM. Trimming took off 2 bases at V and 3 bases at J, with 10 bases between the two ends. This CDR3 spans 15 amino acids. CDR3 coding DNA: TGTGCCAGCAGTTTACAGGGGTTGGCTAATGAAAAACTGTTTTTT. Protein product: CASSLQGLANEKLFF.

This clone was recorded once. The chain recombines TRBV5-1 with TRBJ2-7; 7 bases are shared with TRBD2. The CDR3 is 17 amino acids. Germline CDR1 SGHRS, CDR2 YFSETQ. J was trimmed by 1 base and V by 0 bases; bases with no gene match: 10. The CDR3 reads CASSLVASGLESYEQYF. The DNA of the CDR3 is TGCGCCAGCAGCTTGGTAGCTAGCGGTCTAGAGTCCTACGAGCAGTACTTC. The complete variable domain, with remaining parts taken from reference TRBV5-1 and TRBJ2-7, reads KAGVTQTPRYLIKTRGQQVTLSCSPISGHRSVSWYQQTPGQGLQFLFEYFSETQRNKGNFPGRFSGRQFSNSRSEMNVSTLELGDSALYLCASSLVASGLESYEQYFGPGTRLTVT.

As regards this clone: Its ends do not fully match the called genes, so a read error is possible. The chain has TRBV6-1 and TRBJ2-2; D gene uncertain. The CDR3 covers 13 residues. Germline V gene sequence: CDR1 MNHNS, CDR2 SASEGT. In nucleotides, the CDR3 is TGTGCCAGCAGAGAAGCGAACACCGGGGAGCTGTTTTTT. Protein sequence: CASREANTGELFF.

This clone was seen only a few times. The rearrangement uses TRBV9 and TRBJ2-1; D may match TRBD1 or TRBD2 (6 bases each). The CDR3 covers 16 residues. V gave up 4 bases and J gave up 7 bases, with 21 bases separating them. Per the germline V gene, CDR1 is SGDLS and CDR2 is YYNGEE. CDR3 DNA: TGTGCCAGCAGCCTAAGCCATAATATAGGGGGGAATGAGCAGTTCTTC. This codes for CASSLSHNIGGNEQFF. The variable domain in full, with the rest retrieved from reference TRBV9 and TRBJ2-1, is DSGVTQTPKHLITATGQRVTLRCSPRSGDLSVYWYQQSLDQGLQFLIQYYNGEERAKGNILERFSAQQFPDLHSELNLSSLELGDSALYFCASSLSHNIGGNEQFFGPGTRLTVL.

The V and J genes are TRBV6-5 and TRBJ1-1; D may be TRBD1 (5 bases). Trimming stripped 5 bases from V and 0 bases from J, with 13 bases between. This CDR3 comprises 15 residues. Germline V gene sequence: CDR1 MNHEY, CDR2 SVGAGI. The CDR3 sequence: CASSRGRRLNTEAFF. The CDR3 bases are TGTGCCAGCAGTCGGGGACGTAGGTTGAACACTGAAGCTTTCTTT.

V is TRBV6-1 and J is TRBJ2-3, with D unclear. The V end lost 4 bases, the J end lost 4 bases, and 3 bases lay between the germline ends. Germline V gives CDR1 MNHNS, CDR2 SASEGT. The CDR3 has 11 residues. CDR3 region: CASSVSDTQYF. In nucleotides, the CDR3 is TGTGCCAGCAGTGTGTCAGATACGCAGTATTTT.

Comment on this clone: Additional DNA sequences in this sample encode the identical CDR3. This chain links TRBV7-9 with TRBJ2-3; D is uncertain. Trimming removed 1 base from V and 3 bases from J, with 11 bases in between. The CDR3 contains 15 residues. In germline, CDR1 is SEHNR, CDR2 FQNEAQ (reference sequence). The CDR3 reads CASSLGQGWTDTQYF. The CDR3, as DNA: TGTGCCAGCAGCTTAGGACAAGGGTGGACAGATACGCAGTATTTT.

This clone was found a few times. The CDR3 sequence: CASSFDNDEQFF. In nucleotides, the CDR3 is TGTGCCAGCAGTTTTGATAACGATGAGCAGTTCTTC. This sequence joins TRBV27 and TRBJ2-1; no clear D. This CDR3 is 12 amino acids long. V lost 3 bases to trimming and J lost 8 bases, with 8 bases between them. Germline V gene lookup returns CDR1 MNHEY and CDR2 SMNVEV (reference sequence).

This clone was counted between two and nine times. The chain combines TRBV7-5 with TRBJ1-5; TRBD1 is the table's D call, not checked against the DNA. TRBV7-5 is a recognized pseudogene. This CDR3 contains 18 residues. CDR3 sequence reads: CARSFQDNLSGGNQPQHF. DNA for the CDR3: TGTGCCAGAAGCTTTCAGGACAATCTCTCAGGTGGCAATCAGCCCCAGCATTTT.

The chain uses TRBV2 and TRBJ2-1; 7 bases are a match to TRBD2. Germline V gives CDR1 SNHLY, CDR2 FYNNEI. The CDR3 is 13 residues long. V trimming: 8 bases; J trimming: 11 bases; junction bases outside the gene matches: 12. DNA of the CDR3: TGTGCCAGCGGGAGGGGACTGGATTTGCAGCAGTTCTTC. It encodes CASGRGLDLQQFF.

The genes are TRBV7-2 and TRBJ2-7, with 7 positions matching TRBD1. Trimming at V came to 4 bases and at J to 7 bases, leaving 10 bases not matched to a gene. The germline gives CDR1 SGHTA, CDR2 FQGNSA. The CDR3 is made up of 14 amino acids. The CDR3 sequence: CASSSRQGPQEQYF. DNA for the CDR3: TGTGCCAGCAGCTCCCGACAGGGTCCTCAGGAGCAGTACTTC.

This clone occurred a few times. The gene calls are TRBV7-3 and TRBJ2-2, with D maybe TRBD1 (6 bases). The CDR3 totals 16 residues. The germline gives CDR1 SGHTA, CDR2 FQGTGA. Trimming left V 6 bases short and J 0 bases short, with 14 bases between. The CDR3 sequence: CASRPTGTTNTGELFF. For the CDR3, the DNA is TGTGCCAGCAGGCCGACAGGCACTACGAACACCGGGGAGCTGTTTTTT.

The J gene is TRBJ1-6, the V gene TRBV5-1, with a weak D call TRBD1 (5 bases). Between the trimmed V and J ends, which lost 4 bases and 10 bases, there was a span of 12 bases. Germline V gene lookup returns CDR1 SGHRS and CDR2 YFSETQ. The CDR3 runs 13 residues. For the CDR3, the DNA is TGCGCCAGCAGCGGGACTTCGGGCTCACCCCTCCACTTT. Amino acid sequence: CASSGTSGSPLHF. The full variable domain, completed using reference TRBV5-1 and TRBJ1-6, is KAGVTQTPRYLIKTRGQQVTLSCSPISGHRSVSWYQQTPGQGLQFLFEYFSETQRNKGNFPGRFSGRQFSNSRSEMNVSTLELGDSALYLCASSGTSGSPLHFGNGTRLTVT.

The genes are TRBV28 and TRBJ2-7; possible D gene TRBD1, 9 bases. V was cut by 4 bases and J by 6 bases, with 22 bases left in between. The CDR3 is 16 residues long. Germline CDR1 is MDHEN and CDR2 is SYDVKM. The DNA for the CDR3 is TGTGCCAGCAGTTCTACGGGGGGGACAGGGAGATCCGAGCAGTACTTC. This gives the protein CASSSTGGTGRSEQYF.

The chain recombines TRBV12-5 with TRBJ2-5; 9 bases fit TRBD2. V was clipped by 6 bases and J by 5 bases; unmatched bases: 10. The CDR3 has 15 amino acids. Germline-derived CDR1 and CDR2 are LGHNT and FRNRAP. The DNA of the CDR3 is TGTGCTAGTGGCACCTATGCGGGAGGGACGGAGACCCAGTACTTC. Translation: CASGTYAGGTETQYF.

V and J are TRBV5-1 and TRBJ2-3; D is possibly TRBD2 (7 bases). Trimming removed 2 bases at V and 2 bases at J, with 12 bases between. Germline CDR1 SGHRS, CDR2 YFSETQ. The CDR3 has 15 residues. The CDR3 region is CASSFGGPATDTQYF. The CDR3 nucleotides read TGCGCCAGCAGCTTCGGGGGGCCCGCCACAGATACGCAGTATTTT. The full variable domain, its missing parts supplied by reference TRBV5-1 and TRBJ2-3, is KAGVTQTPRYLIKTRGQQVTLSCSPISGHRSVSWYQQTPGQGLQFLFEYFSETQRNKGNFPGRFSGRQFSNSRSEMNVSTLELGDSALYLCASSFGGPATDTQYFGPGTRLTVL.